This T cell receptor beta chain appears in the sequencing data of a study of CD8 T cells in Susac syndrome (dated by TCRdb to about 2019). For the study in its entirety: The study used repertoire sequencing to test whether antigen drove CD8+ T cell activation and differentiation in Susac syndrome.

On this clonotype: No antigen is known for it. No base qualities exist here, and no much larger clone lies one base off it.

Relative to germline, V is missing 2 bases and J is missing 2 bases, with 3 bases of the junction outside any gene match. The CDR3 sequence holds 14 residues, the cysteine and phenylalanine included. Only the CDR3 portion is preserved as DNA: 42 bases, with reading frame beginning at the first base. Looking up the germline V gene (reference sequence) yields CDR1 DFQATT and CDR2 SNEGSKA. Peripheral blood CD8+ and CD4+ T cells from healthy donors, Susac syndrome patients and multiple sclerosis patients were profiled by high-throughput TCR beta sequencing. The multiple sclerosis controls were treatment-naive patients who had stable or active relapsing-remitting disease and met the revised McDonald criteria. Bulk CD8+ and CD4+ T cells were purified by magnetic negative isolation, while CD8+ TEMRA cells were enriched using FACS. Blood was collected in EDTA tubes and processed within 24 hours, with PBMCs isolated through density gradient centrifugation. PBMCs intended for TCR sequencing were frozen in liquid nitrogen and were later thawed in a 37 degrees C water bath. Purity of sorted or isolated CD4+, CD8+ and CD8+ TEMRA cells was at least 90%.

Overall study results and their limits: The number of individuals in the TCR sequencing and HLA analysis was recognized as being relatively small.

RNA was extracted using the RNeasy kit, and roughly 0.45 to 1 ug of the RNA was reverse transcribed with random hexamers. The immunoSEQ multiplex PCR assay, which covers 54 Vbeta and 13 Jbeta segments, was used to amplify TCR beta CDR3 regions. PCR amplification bias was corrected by using a synthetic template baseline for primer optimization and computational correction. In the paper's pipeline: Only productive sequences were kept, with reads annotated to V, D and J genes according to IMGT and analyzed in immunoSEQ Analyzer. To calculate clonality, Shannon entropy was normalized by log2 of the number of productive unique sequences and then subtracted from one. For each patient and control, public and private clones were evaluated among the 100 most prevalent clones. A clone was defined as Susac-specific if it was absent from the healthy and MS cohorts, from roughly 980 published viral clones and from other ImmuneACCESS disease sequences. TCRdb trimmed the raw reads at Q25, called clones with MiXCR and kept productive beta chains. Duplicate CDR3 protein sequences are folded into a single record with the most common DNA and genes. The V and J calls here are based on TCRdb, not the publication. A total of some 170,000 distinct CDR3 sequences appear in this sample, less than 95% of them only once. The top ten clones comprise around 0.093% of the sample.

The rearrangement joined TRBV20-1 to TRBJ2-3; the central 8 bases match TRBD2. This receptor was identified in a human donor with multiple sclerosis. The sample consisted of CD4+ T cells from PBMCs. This receptor carries the CDR3 CSARTSGNTDTQYF. Here is the DNA: TGCAGTGCTAGAACTAGCGGAAACACAGATACGCAGTATTTT.